The 24 T cell receptor beta chains listed next were all sequenced from one sample in a study of blood T cell repertoires in COVID-19. The repertoire was sequenced with immunoSEQ multiplex PCR; TCRdb's copy has only in-frame clones and lacks some. The repertoire consists of 250,000 or so clones, with around 83% occurring once and the leading ten covering approximately 6.6%. Sequenced sample: PBMCs or T cells enriched from blood (not recorded which). Receptors originate from a woman between 45 and 60 years old who had been exposed to COVID-19.

The CDR3 nucleotides read TGTGCCAGTTCAAACAGGGGCGGCCGGGAGACCCAGTACTTC. It yields the protein CASSNRGGRETQYF. The chain has TRBV7-6 and TRBJ2-5; 7 bases are a match to TRBD1. This CDR3 comprises 14 residues. The germline CDR1 and CDR2 sequences are SGHVS and FNYEAQ. With V trimmed by 9 bases and J by 5 bases, 12 bases remained unmatched.

J is TRBJ1-5 and V is TRBV18; 10 positions match TRBD1. Losses at the gene ends were 6 bases for V and 2 bases for J; bases not matched to a gene: 13. This CDR3 has 18 residues. The V gene's germline CDR1 is KGHSH and CDR2 LQKENI. This CDR3 is CASSYETGGIGGNQPQHF. The CDR3 nucleotides read TGTGCCAGCTCCTATGAGACAGGGGGCATAGGGGGCAATCAGCCCCAGCATTTT.

DNA of the CDR3: TGTGCCACCAGTGACAGGGGAGCCTTTATAGGGGATAATGAGCAGTTCTTC. As protein: CATSDRGAFIGDNEQFF. The J gene is TRBJ2-1, the V gene TRBV24-1, with D possibly matching TRBD1 (6 bases). Trimming pared 4 bases from V and 7 bases from J, leaving 22 bases between. CDR1 is KGHDR, CDR2 SFDVKD, per germline. CDR3 size: 17 residues.

This chain uses TRBV6-1 with TRBJ2-7; maybe TRBD1 (5 bases). Germline V gene data show CDR1 as MNHNS and CDR2 as SASEGT. Between the trimmed V and J ends, which lost 1 base and 3 bases, there was a span of 19 bases. This CDR3 comprises 17 residues. The CDR3 reads CASSEGFHGAWVYEQYF. The DNA of the CDR3 is TGTGCCAGCAGTGAAGGGTTCCATGGGGCTTGGGTCTACGAGCAGTACTTC.

The chain couples TRBV7-2 to TRBJ1-1, with D tentatively TRBD1 (6 bases). From germline, CDR1 is SGHTA and CDR2 FQGNSA. V was clipped by 1 base and J by 5 bases, with 11 bases between them. The CDR3 contains 14 residues. The CDR3 DNA is TGTGCCAGCAGCTTAGAGGGGACACAGACTGAAGCTTTCTTT. It codes for CASSLEGTQTEAFF.

This clone was observed once. The same CDR3 also results from other DNA sequences found in this sample. V usage is TRBV6-5 and J usage is TRBJ1-1, with 8 bases aligning to TRBD1. The CDR3 runs to 15 residues. CDR1 is MNHEY and CDR2 is SVGAGI in the germline V gene. V gave up 0 bases and J gave up 5 bases; unmatched junction bases: 5. The CDR3: CASSYSGTGGTEAFF. The CDR3 DNA is TGTGCCAGCAGTTACTCCGGGACAGGTGGGACTGAAGCTTTCTTT.

V usage is TRBV9 and J usage is TRBJ2-7; 7 bases match TRBD2. The V gene end was trimmed by 4 bases and the J gene end by 5 bases; junction bases not matched to a gene: 12. From germline, CDR1 is SGDLS and CDR2 YYNGEE. The CDR3 length is 15 residues. The CDR3 DNA sequence: TGTGCCAGCAGCTCTAGGCCAGCGGGGATCGACGAGCAGTACTTC. Its translation: CASSSRPAGIDEQYF.

The chain is built from TRBV2 and TRBJ1-2; D call uncertain. The CDR3 runs to 13 residues. The ends were cut back, 1 base at V and 6 bases at J, with 9 bases in the middle. CDR1 is SNHLY, CDR2 FYNNEI, per germline. The CDR3 reads CASSEGLANGYTF. CDR3 nucleotides: TGTGCCAGCAGTGAAGGGCTTGCCAATGGCTACACCTTC. Full variable domain (missing parts from reference TRBV2 and TRBJ1-2): EPEVTQTPSHQVTQMGQEVILRCVPISNHLYFYWYRQILGQKVEFLVSFYNNEISEKSEIFDDQFSVERPDGSNFTLKIRSTKLEDSAMYFCASSEGLANGYTFGSGTRLTVV.

The chain has TRBV7-8 and TRBJ2-5, with D perhaps matching TRBD1 (6 bases). CDR3 length: 21 amino acids. Germline V gene sequence: CDR1 SGHVS, CDR2 FQNEAQ. The V end lost 1 base, the J end lost 4 bases, and 31 bases lay between the germline ends. CDR3 DNA: TGTGCCAGCAGCTTAGAGGGGGTGGTCCGACTTCCCCAGGGTATATTAGAGACCCAGTACTTC. Protein product: CASSLEGVVRLPQGILETQYF.

This sequence joins TRBV28 and TRBJ1-1; TRBD1 agrees at 7 bases. The CDR3 length is 19 residues. J was trimmed by 0 bases and V by 2 bases; bases with no gene match: 15. Germline values: CDR1 MDHEN, CDR2 SYDVKM. Here the CDR3 reads CASSLPMILTGRMNTEAFF. The CDR3 DNA reads as TGTGCCAGCAGTTTACCAATGATTTTGACAGGGCGGATGAACACTGAAGCTTTCTTT.

This chain joins TRBV29-1 and TRBJ2-7; possibly TRBD2 for D (5 bases). The CDR3 spans 12 residues. Germline-derived CDR1 and CDR2 are SQVTM and ANQGSEA. V lost 4 bases, J lost 5 bases, and 12 bases lay in between. CDR3 DNA sequence: TGCAGCGTTGGAAGGGCGGGCAACGAGCAGTACTTC. This gives the protein CSVGRAGNEQYF.

The chain employs TRBV6-9 and TRBJ2-7; 9 positions agree with TRBD2. The junction had 8 bases not matched to a gene; V was cut back by 3 bases and J by 5 bases. This CDR3 is built from 15 residues. Germline CDR1 and CDR2: MNHGY and SVAAGI. CDR3: CASSYGGLASDEQYF. CDR3 DNA sequence: TGTGCCAGCAGTTACGGGGGACTAGCTTCTGACGAGCAGTACTTC.

This chain uses TRBV2 with TRBJ1-2; 7 positions agree with TRBD1. The CDR3 covers 14 residues. Germline V lookup: CDR1 SNHLY, CDR2 FYNNEI. Trimming cost V 8 bases and J 6 bases; bases outside gene matches: 12. CDR3 DNA sequence: TGTGCCAGCGAAAACAGGGGCAGTTCGAATGGCTACACCTTC. Translating gives CASENRGSSNGYTF.

This rearrangement joins TRBV2 to TRBJ1-2; 8 bases are a match to TRBD1. CDR3 length: 14 amino acids. Trimming at V came to 6 bases and at J to 8 bases, leaving 11 bases not matched to a gene. CDR1 and CDR2 from the germline V gene are SNHLY and FYNNEI. The CDR3 nucleotides are TGTGCCAGCAGGAATGACAGGGGAAGTCGCGGCTACACCTTC. It yields the protein CASRNDRGSRGYTF.

This chain uses TRBV18 with TRBJ1-6; no firm D call. V dropped 3 bases and J dropped 5 bases, with 14 bases sitting between them. The CDR3 covers 16 residues. Germline loops: CDR1 KGHSH, CDR2 LQKENI. The CDR3 DNA sequence: TGTGCCAGCTCACCGGGGTTCGGCGGGGATAATTCACCCCTCCACTTT. It specifies CASSPGFGGDNSPLHF.

The CDR3 region has the DNA TGTGCCAGCAGCCGGGAGACTGCGAGGGACACTGAAGCTTTCTTT. As protein: CASSRETARDTEAFF. V usage is TRBV5-4 and J usage is TRBJ1-1, with unresolved D. The CDR3 loop spans 15 amino acids. The germline gives CDR1 SGHNT, CDR2 YYREEE (reference sequence). V was clipped by 4 bases and J by 3 bases, with 16 bases between them.

The chain links TRBV4-1 to TRBJ1-1; D is possibly TRBD1 (5 bases). V lost 0 bases, J lost 0 bases, and 11 bases lay in between. This CDR3 has 16 residues. CDR1 is MGHRA, CDR2 YSYEKL, per germline. As DNA, the CDR3 is TGCGCCAGCAGCCAAGAGGGGGGGAGAGTGAACACTGAAGCTTTCTTT. Protein sequence: CASSQEGGRVNTEAFF.

The gene calls are TRBV19 and TRBJ2-1; D perhaps matches TRBD2 (6 bases). Germline loops: CDR1 LNHDA, CDR2 SQIVND (reference sequence). Trimming took off 7 bases at V and 2 bases at J, with 9 bases between the two ends. The CDR3 is 13 residues long. The CDR3 DNA reads TGTGCCAGTAAGGGAGGAGCCTACAATGAGCAGTTCTTC. Translation: CASKGGAYNEQFF.

The V gene is TRBV5-6, the J gene TRBJ2-5; 8 bases are a match to TRBD1. The CDR3 has 14 amino acids. The germline CDR1 and CDR2 sequences are SGHDT and YYEEEE. V trimming: 4 bases; J trimming: 1 base; junction bases outside the gene matches: 3. The CDR3 is CASSLDRAQETQYF. The CDR3 DNA reads TGTGCCAGCAGCCTGGACAGGGCCCAAGAGACCCAGTACTTC. Full variable domain (remainder filled in from reference TRBV5-6 and TRBJ2-5): DAGVTQSPTHLIKTRGQQVTLRCSPKSGHDTVSWYQQALGQGPQFIFQYYEEEERQRGNFPDRFSGHQFPNYSSELNVNALLLGDSALYLCASSLDRAQETQYFGPGTRLLVL.

A few counts support this clone. The chain links TRBV2 to TRBJ2-2; D is unclear. This CDR3 is built from 12 residues. The V gene's germline CDR1 is SNHLY and CDR2 FYNNEI. The V gene lost 8 bases and the J gene lost 3 bases, with 7 bases spanning the gap. The CDR3 sequence: CASAIDTGELFF. CDR3 coding DNA: TGTGCCAGCGCGATAGACACCGGGGAGCTGTTTTTT.

The rearrangement joins TRBV5-1 to TRBJ2-4, with 10 bases matching TRBD2. Germline CDR1 reads SGHRS; CDR2 reads YFSETQ. V trimming: 7 bases; J trimming: 0 bases; junction bases outside the gene matches: 13. CDR3 size: 18 residues. In DNA form, the CDR3 reads TGCGCCAGCCGACCCACAGCGGGGGGGCCTGGAGCCAAAAACATTCAGTACTTC. This codes for CASRPTAGGPGAKNIQYF.

The chain has TRBV15 and TRBJ2-1; D is unclear. The CDR3 consists of 15 residues. The germline V gene has CDR1 LNHNV and CDR2 YYDKDF (reference sequence). V was pared by 0 bases and J by 2 bases, with 8 bases between. CDR3 sequence (DNA): TGTGCCACCAGCAGAGAGGCAATAACCTACAATGAGCAGTTCTTC. It yields the protein CATSREAITYNEQFF.

This sequence joins TRBV9 and TRBJ2-7, with 8 bases aligning to TRBD2. The V gene's germline CDR1 is SGDLS and CDR2 YYNGEE. Germline trimming cut 2 bases from V and 3 bases from J; bases unmatched to any gene: 7. This CDR3 is built from 15 residues. The chain's CDR3 is CASSVAAGLDYEQYF. CDR3 bases: TGTGCCAGCAGCGTGGCTGCGGGACTAGACTACGAGCAGTACTTC.

The gene calls are TRBV9 and TRBJ2-3, with 9 positions matching TRBD1. The CDR3 is made up of 16 amino acids. Trimming cost V 3 bases and J 4 bases; bases outside gene matches: 9. The germline V gene has CDR1 SGDLS and CDR2 YYNGEE. CDR3 bases: TGTGCCAGCAGCGGTGGACAGGGGCACTTCCCAGATACGCAGTATTTT. It codes for CASSGGQGHFPDTQYF.